The 9 T cell receptor beta chains below come from one sample, sequenced in a study of T cell responses to AZD1222 COVID-19 vaccine. Method: immunoSEQ multiplex PCR; TCRdb's copy keeps in-frame clones and lacks some. The repertoire consists of tens of thousands of clones, with approximately 90% occurring once and the leading ten covering around 5.8%. This specimen was peripheral blood, taken on day 0 of AZD1222 vaccination. Every receptor here comes from an adult in good health.

The V and J genes are TRBV6-1 and TRBJ1-1; D is unresolved. The CDR3 runs to 12 residues. The V end was cut by 2 bases, the J end by 2 bases, with 3 bases between. The V gene's germline CDR1 is MNHNS and CDR2 SASEGT. The CDR3 is CASSELNTEAFF. The CDR3, as DNA: TGTGCCAGCAGTGAACTAAACACTGAAGCTTTCTTT.

V is TRBV6-5 and J is TRBJ1-1, with D possibly TRBD1 on 6 matching bases. CDR3 size: 15 residues. Trimming removed 6 bases at V and 1 base at J, with 15 bases between. The germline V gene has CDR1 MNHEY and CDR2 SVGAGI. CDR3 amino acids: CASSEDRQRNTEAFF. Written as DNA, the CDR3 is TGTGCCAGCAGCGAGGACAGACAGAGGAACACTGAAGCTTTCTTT.

This chain links TRBV7-6 with TRBJ2-1, with D perhaps TRBD2 (5 bases). The CDR3 runs to 15 residues. V lost 0 bases and J lost 5, with 11 bases in between. Germline CDR1 is SGHVS and CDR2 is FNYEAQ. The CDR3 sequence: CASSLAGSDNNEQFF. CDR3 nucleotide sequence: TGTGCCAGCAGCTTAGCGGGGAGCGACAACAATGAGCAGTTCTTC.

The rearrangement links TRBV6-5 to TRBJ1-6; a possible D gene is TRBD1 (6 bases). V lost 6 bases to trimming and J lost 10 bases, with 19 bases between them. Germline assignment: CDR1 MNHEY and CDR2 SVGAGI. The CDR3 runs 15 residues. The CDR3 region has the DNA TGTGCCAGCAGGCCACCGGGGGGCCGGGGATCACCCCTCCACTTT. Translation: CASRPPGGRGSPLHF.

J is TRBJ1-2 and V is TRBV6-5; 7 bases fit TRBD1. CDR1 and CDR2 from the germline V gene are MNHEY and SVGAGI. With 7 bases clipped from V and 3 bases from J, the junction kept 8 bases outside the gene matches. The CDR3 extends over 14 amino acids. The CDR3 loop is CASTPGGGYYGYTF. CDR3 in DNA: TGTGCCAGCACCCCCGGAGGGGGCTACTATGGCTACACCTTC.

CDR3 bases: TGTGCCAGTAACGATTGGAGTACATCTTTGCGTAACACCATATATTTT. It encodes CASNDWSTSLRNTIYF. The rearrangement joins TRBV19 to TRBJ1-3; D ambiguous. The ends were cut back, 7 bases at V and 7 bases at J, with 23 bases in the middle. Per germline, CDR1 LNHDA and CDR2 SQIVND (reference sequence). There are 16 residues in the CDR3.

The chain employs TRBV3-1 (or the pseudogene TRBV3-2) and TRBJ1-4; D might be TRBD1 (6 bases). Trimming removed 2 bases at V and 8 bases at J, with 12 bases between. Germline V gene sequence: CDR1 LGHDT, CDR2 YNNKEL (reference sequence). The CDR3 contains 14 residues. The CDR3 coding sequence is TGTGCCAGCAGCCAAATTCAGGGGCGGGAAAAACTGTTTTTT. The encoded protein is CASSQIQGREKLFF.

The chain combines TRBV7-9 with TRBJ1-1; no clear D gene. The CDR3 consists of 12 residues. Per the germline V gene, CDR1 is SEHNR and CDR2 is FQNEAQ (reference sequence). V was shortened by 2 bases and J by 5 bases, with 6 bases between the two germline ends. In DNA, the CDR3 is TGTGCCAGCAGCTTAATAAAGACTGAAGCTTTCTTT. Amino acid sequence: CASSLIKTEAFF.

V is TRBV14 and J is TRBJ2-7, with TRBD2 matching 7 bases. The J segment lost 0 bases and the V segment lost 4 bases, leaving 6 bases of the junction unmatched. This CDR3 is built from 15 residues. Germline CDR1 SGHDN, CDR2 FVKESK. The CDR3 reads CASSRYSGNSYEQYF. The CDR3 DNA reads as TGTGCCAGCAGCCGGTACAGCGGGAACTCCTACGAGCAGTACTTC.